The clone carrying this TCR beta chain appeared a few times. V dropped 1 base and J dropped 5 bases, with 11 bases sitting between them. The CDR3 runs to 14 residues. Germline V gene sequence: CDR1 SGHDN, CDR2 FVKESK. This sample stems from a study of regulatory T cells in long-lasting Graves disease. Time point indicated: persistent/refractory GD, antithyroid drugs over 5 years with positive TRAb. The TCR library was made from RNA that had been extracted from PBMCs in TRIzol. Arm-PCR with iRepertoire HTBI primers amplified the CDR3 regions for these TCR beta libraries. A single record per CDR3 protein comes from TCRdb applying MiXCR to the multiplex PCR reads. The repertoire includes around 430,000 distinct CDR3 sequences, 22% of them detected once, and 13% sits in the top ten.

This rearrangement joins TRBV14 to TRBJ1-2; D is unclear. The sequence was obtained from a female donor with Graves disease. The source material was peripheral blood mononuclear cells (PBMCs), sampled when the disease was refractory, from a patient treated with antithyroid drugs. Written as DNA, the CDR3 is TGTGCCAGCAGCCAAGGTAACGGCCAGTATGGCTACACCTTC. Translating gives CASSQGNGQYGYTF.